Shown below are 7 T cell receptor beta chains from a single sample sequenced in a study of T cell responses to AZD1222 COVID-19 vaccine (dated by TCRdb to the early 2020s). The receptor library was made with the immunoSEQ multiplex PCR assay. Imported from immuneACCESS, the table was reduced by TCRdb to in-frame sequences with V and J called. These copies leave out some clones; in studies compared against another copy, an unresolved V gene accounts for under half, and the cause of the remainder is not known. Counted in this sample were about 120,000 clones; 70% to 90% of them appeared once. The ten most abundant clones make up under 4.5% of the sample. The intended sense of this specimen's time point label: baseline before first vaccination. The sequenced sample was peripheral blood, obtained on day 0 of AZD1222 vaccination. All receptors come from an adult in good health.

This clone showed up just a few times. The chain has TRBV11-3 and TRBJ1-6; tentatively, D is TRBD1 (5 bases). V dropped 5 bases and J dropped 5 bases, with 13 bases sitting between them. Germline V CDR1 and CDR2: SGHNT, YENEEA. This CDR3 has 15 amino acids. The DNA of the CDR3 is TGTGCCAGCAGCCGCGACAGCCATAATAATTCACCCCTCCACTTT. This encodes CASSRDSHNNSPLHF.

This clone was counted once. The rearrangement uses TRBV5-4 and TRBJ1-2, with a possible D match to TRBD1 (5 bases). The CDR3 is 15 amino acids. Germline CDR1 reads SGHNT; CDR2 reads YYREEE (reference sequence). V was pared by 6 bases and J by 0 bases, with 15 bases between. In nucleotides, the CDR3 is TGTGCCAGCAATACGATGACAGCTACTAACTATGGCTACACCTTC. Its translation is CASNTMTATNYGYTF.

The chain employs TRBV4-1 and TRBJ1-1, with D unclear. Trimming removed 0 bases at V and 11 bases at J, with 13 bases between. The CDR3 consists of 13 residues. From germline, CDR1 is MGHRA and CDR2 YSYEKL. CDR3 in DNA: TGCGCCAGCAGCCAAGAAGGCCAGACTTTGGCTTTCTTT. Its translation: CASSQEGQTLAFF.

The gene calls are TRBV7-2 and TRBJ1-2; no definite D call. Germline V lookup: CDR1 SGHTA, CDR2 FQGNSA. V gave up 5 bases and J gave up 4 bases, with 11 bases separating them. The CDR3 runs 13 residues. The CDR3 reads CASSPTVTYGYTF. As DNA, the CDR3 is TGTGCCAGCAGCCCTACAGTAACCTATGGCTACACCTTC.

The CDR3 nucleotides read TGCGCCAGCAGCCAAGAACCCCCGGGGGGCACGAACACCGGGGAGCTGTTTTTT. It translates to CASSQEPPGGTNTGELFF. The V and J genes are TRBV4-3 and TRBJ2-2; D may be TRBD2 (7 bases). Germline loops: CDR1 LGHNA, CDR2 YSLEER. With 0 bases removed from V and 0 bases from J, the gap between germline ends came to 14 bases. The CDR3 totals 18 residues.

The V and J genes are TRBV19 and TRBJ2-7; D could derive from TRBD1 or TRBD2 (5 bases each). This CDR3 is built from 15 residues. The germline V gene has CDR1 LNHDA and CDR2 SQIVND (reference sequence). Trimming took off 3 bases at V and 3 bases at J, with 15 bases between the two ends. The CDR3 DNA is TGTGCCAGTAGTATGGCGGCCAGGGACCTCTACGAGCAGTACTTC. This codes for CASSMAARDLYEQYF.

This sequence joins TRBV21-1 and TRBJ1-4. TRBV21-1 is termed a pseudogene. This CDR3 has 10 amino acids. The CDR3 spells CASSNYILFF. CDR3 in DNA: TGTGCCAGCAGCAACTACATACTGTTTTTT.